This T cell receptor beta chain originates from a study of Graves' ophthalmopathy and Graves' hyperthyroidism. Overall study: At the time of initial diagnosis and before any treatment, peripheral blood was collected.

This clonotype showed up many times. RNA transcripts provided the template for amplifying TCR beta CDR3 regions. The first-round RT-PCR employed HTBI primers together with the Qiagen OneStep RT-PCR kit. A multiplex PCR was then performed as the second round. TCRdb itself ran the multiplex PCR reads through MiXCR, one entry per CDR3 protein. Here the sample spans about 370,000 distinct CDR3 sequences, about a sixth being singletons. Germline V CDR1 and CDR2: ENHRY, SYGVKD. The CDR3 covers 18 residues. Trimming cost V 0 bases and J 1 base, with 15 bases left between them. Lactation, pregnancy, uncontrolled infections and other autoimmune diseases were all grounds for excluding patients. Orbital computed tomography, together with clinical symptoms, serum thyroxine, TRAb and thyroid ultrasound, was used for diagnosis. What supplied the PBMCs was 10 ml of fresh peripheral blood.

The chain recombines TRBV10-3 with TRBJ2-2; D gene unclear. This clonotype was obtained from an adult woman with stable Graves' hyperthyroidism. The sequenced sample was peripheral blood. The CDR3: CAISESVFGRRNTGELFF. CDR3 nucleotide sequence: TGTGCCATCAGTGAGTCGGTTTTTGGTAGAAGGAACACCGGGGAGCTGTTTTTT.